Listed here are 13 T cell receptor beta chains from one sample, sequenced in a study of shared clonotypes between healthy human individuals. Using immunoSEQ multiplex PCR, the repertoire was profiled, and TCRdb retains in-frame clones only, with some absent. The repertoire consists of 2 million to 2.5 million clones, with more than 80% occurring once and the leading ten covering about 0.37%. The specimen was naive CD4+ T cells from PBMCs. Indicated subset: CD45RA+ positively selected. The receptors shown here come from a man younger than 35 in good health. Some clones in this sample may be carry-over from other donors' samples.

This chain links TRBV7-3 with TRBJ2-3, with TRBD2 identical over 12 bases. The CDR3 length is 17 residues. V shed 0 bases, J shed 8 bases, and the junction held 9 bases outside the gene matches. Looked up from germline, CDR1 is SGHTA and CDR2 is FQGTGA. The CDR3 DNA is TGTGCCAGCAGCTTAACGGGGCTAGCGGGAGGGCCCGGTACGCAGTATTTT. It encodes CASSLTGLAGGPGTQYF.

This chain connects TRBV4-2 to TRBJ2-5, with 15 bases lining up with TRBD2. Trimming cost V 3 bases and J 5 bases; bases outside gene matches: 7. This CDR3 has 17 residues. Looked up from germline, CDR1 is LGHNA and CDR2 is YNFKEQ. This CDR3 reads CASSQRTSGRAGETQYF. The CDR3, as DNA: TGTGCCAGCAGCCAGAGGACTAGCGGGAGGGCCGGGGAGACCCAGTACTTC.

About this clone: The junction differs from germline at one of its ends, possibly a read error. V gene TRBV6-6 combines with J gene TRBJ1-1, with D tentatively TRBD1 (5 bases). CDR3 length: 12 amino acids. The germline V gene encodes CDR1 MNHNY and CDR2 SVGAGI (reference sequence). The CDR3 loop is CASSSGNAEAFF. The CDR3 nucleotides read TGTGCCAGCAGTTCAGGGAACGCTGAAGCTTTCTTT.

The chain carries TRBV6-1 and TRBJ2-3; D gene unclear. Between the trimmed V and J ends, which lost 5 bases and 1 base, there was a span of 10 bases. The germline CDR1 and CDR2 sequences are MNHNS and SASEGT. CDR3 size: 14 residues. The CDR3 is CASSIFPGTDTQYF. For the CDR3, the DNA is TGTGCCAGCAGTATATTTCCTGGCACAGATACGCAGTATTTT.

The rearrangement uses TRBV5-1 and TRBJ2-1, with TRBD2 matching 7 bases. Germline lookup yields CDR1 SGHRS and CDR2 YFSETQ. With 4 bases clipped from V and 4 bases from J, the junction kept 11 bases outside the gene matches. The CDR3 loop spans 16 amino acids. CDR3 loop: CASSKFEAGLYNEQFF. The CDR3 coding sequence is TGCGCCAGCAGCAAATTCGAAGCGGGACTATACAATGAGCAGTTCTTC.

V usage is TRBV2 and J usage is TRBJ1-2; tentatively, D is TRBD1 (5 bases). The CDR3 is 13 amino acids. Deletions cut 2 bases from V and 6 bases from J, with 10 bases between. Germline lookup yields CDR1 SNHLY and CDR2 FYNNEI. The CDR3 loop is CASSESRADGYTF. As DNA, the CDR3 is TGTGCCAGCAGTGAAAGCAGGGCGGATGGCTACACCTTC.

This chain uses TRBV11-2 with TRBJ2-3; the D is unclear. The germline V gene encodes CDR1 SGHAT and CDR2 FQNNGV. CDR3 length equals 14 residues. Trimming stripped 3 bases from V and 3 bases from J, with 10 bases between. CDR3 DNA sequence: TGTGCCAGCAGCTTCGTCAGTCTGACAGATACGCAGTATTTT. This codes for CASSFVSLTDTQYF.

This chain connects TRBV7-3 to TRBJ1-1; no clear D. CDR3 length: 13 residues. Germline V gene lookup returns CDR1 SGHTA and CDR2 FQGTGA. Trimming removed 0 bases from V and 7 bases from J, with 9 bases in between. The CDR3 here is CASSLTIGSEAFF. The CDR3 DNA reads TGTGCCAGCAGCTTAACTATCGGTAGTGAAGCTTTCTTT. The complete variable domain, with remaining parts taken from reference TRBV7-3 and TRBJ1-1, reads GAGVSQTPSNKVTEKGKYVELRCDPISGHTALYWYRQSLGQGPEFLIYFQGTGAADDSGLPNDRFFAVRPEGSVSTLKIQRTERGDSAVYLCASSLTIGSEAFFGQGTRLTVV.

The chain combines TRBV28 with TRBJ2-4; D is ambiguous. V was clipped by 5 bases and J by 9 bases, with 11 bases between them. Germline lookup yields CDR1 MDHEN and CDR2 SYDVKM. This CDR3 is 12 amino acids long. The CDR3 coding sequence is TGTGCCAGCAGTGTTTCGCTTTCCATTCAGTACTTC. The encoded protein is CASSVSLSIQYF.

This sequence joins TRBV18 and TRBJ2-3; D is possibly TRBD2 (5 bases). The CDR3 loop spans 14 amino acids. CDR1 is KGHSH and CDR2 is LQKENI in the germline V gene. Trimming stripped 3 bases from V and 8 bases from J, with 15 bases between. CDR3 in DNA: TGTGCCAGCTCACCGGAAGGGTTGGCGGGTACGCAGTATTTT. This sequence encodes CASSPEGLAGTQYF.

The chain couples TRBV30 to TRBJ2-1; 11 positions agree with TRBD2. This CDR3 contains 17 residues. J gave up 3 bases and V 0 bases, and 7 bases lay outside the gene matches. Germline V gene data show CDR1 as GTSNPN and CDR2 as SVGIG (reference sequence). The CDR3 protein is CAWSVRETSGIYNEQFF. The DNA for the CDR3 is TGTGCCTGGAGTGTACGGGAGACTAGCGGGATCTACAATGAGCAGTTCTTC.

CDR3 residues: CASRQRLAFDNEQFF. CDR3 coding DNA: TGTGCCAGCCGACAACGACTAGCGTTTGACAATGAGCAGTTCTTC. V and J are TRBV5-4 and TRBJ2-1; 8 bases line up with TRBD2. The CDR3 length is 15 residues. The germline V gene encodes CDR1 SGHNT and CDR2 YYREEE (reference sequence). Trimming cost V 7 bases and J 5 bases; bases outside gene matches: 11. Based on the CDR3 plus reference TRBV5-4 and TRBJ2-1, the full variable domain is ETGVTQSPTHLIKTRGQQVTLRCSSQSGHNTVSWYQQALGQGPQFIFQYYREEENGRGNFPPRFSGLQFPNYSSELNVNALELDDSALYLCASRQRLAFDNEQFFGPGTRLTVL.

This sequence joins TRBV27 and TRBJ2-1; 7 bases align to TRBD1. The length of the CDR3 is 15 residues. The junction had 5 bases not matched to a gene; V was cut back by 2 bases and J by 4 bases. From germline, CDR1 is MNHEY and CDR2 SMNVEV (reference sequence). CDR3 protein: CASSLDRVFYNEQFF. CDR3 in DNA: TGTGCCAGCAGTTTAGACAGGGTGTTTTACAATGAGCAGTTCTTC.